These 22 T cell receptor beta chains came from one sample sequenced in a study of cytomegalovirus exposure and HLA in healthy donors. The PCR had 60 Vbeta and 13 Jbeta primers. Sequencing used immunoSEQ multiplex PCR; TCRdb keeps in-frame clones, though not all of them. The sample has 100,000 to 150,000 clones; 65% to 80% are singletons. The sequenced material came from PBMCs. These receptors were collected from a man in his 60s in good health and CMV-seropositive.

CDR3 coding DNA: TGTGCCAGCAGTCGGGACAGGGGGCAGGGAAAACTGTTTTTT. It translates to CASSRDRGQGKLFF. This chain connects TRBV6-5 to TRBJ1-4; TRBD1 matches at 12 bases. Germline V gene data show CDR1 as MNHEY and CDR2 as SVGAGI. The junction had 5 bases not matched to a gene; V was cut back by 5 bases and J by 10 bases. This CDR3 comprises 14 residues.

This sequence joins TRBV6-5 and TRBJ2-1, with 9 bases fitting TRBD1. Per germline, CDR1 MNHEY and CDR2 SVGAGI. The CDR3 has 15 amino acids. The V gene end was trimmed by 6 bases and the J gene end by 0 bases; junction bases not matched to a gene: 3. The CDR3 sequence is CASSPTGGSYNEQFF. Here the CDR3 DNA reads TGTGCCAGCAGCCCGACAGGGGGCTCCTACAATGAGCAGTTCTTC.

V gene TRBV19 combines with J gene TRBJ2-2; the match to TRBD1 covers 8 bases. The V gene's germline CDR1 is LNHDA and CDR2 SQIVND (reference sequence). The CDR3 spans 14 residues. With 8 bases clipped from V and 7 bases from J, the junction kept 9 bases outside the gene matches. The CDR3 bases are TGTGCCAGTCTTACAGGGGGATTGGGCGGGGAGCTGTTTTTT. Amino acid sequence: CASLTGGLGGELFF. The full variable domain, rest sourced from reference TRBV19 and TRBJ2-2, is DGGITQSPKYLFRKEGQNVTLSCEQNLNHDAMYWYRQDPGQGLRLIYYSQIVNDFQKGDIAEGYSVSREKKESFPLTVTSAQKNPTAFYLCASLTGGLGGELFFGEGSRLTVL.

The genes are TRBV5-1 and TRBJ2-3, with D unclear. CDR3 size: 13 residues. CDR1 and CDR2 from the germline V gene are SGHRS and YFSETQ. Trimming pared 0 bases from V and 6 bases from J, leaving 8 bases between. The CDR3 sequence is CASSLGASDTQYF. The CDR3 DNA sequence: TGCGCCAGCAGCTTGGGGGCCTCCGATACGCAGTATTTT.

The CDR3 DNA sequence: TGTGCCAGCAGTGAAACGGTTAGTCTAGGAGATGAGCAGTTCTTC. This gives the protein CASSETVSLGDEQFF. The chain is built from TRBV6-1 and TRBJ2-1, with no clear D. Trimming removed 2 bases from V and 8 bases from J, with 16 bases in between. The CDR3 consists of 15 residues. Germline CDR1 is MNHNS and CDR2 is SASEGT.

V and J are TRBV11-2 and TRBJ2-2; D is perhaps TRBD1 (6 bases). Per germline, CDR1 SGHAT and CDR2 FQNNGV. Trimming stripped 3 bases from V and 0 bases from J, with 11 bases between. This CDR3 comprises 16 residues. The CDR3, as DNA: TGTGCCAGCAGCTTTCAAACAGGGTCGAACACCGGGGAGCTGTTTTTT. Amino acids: CASSFQTGSNTGELFF.

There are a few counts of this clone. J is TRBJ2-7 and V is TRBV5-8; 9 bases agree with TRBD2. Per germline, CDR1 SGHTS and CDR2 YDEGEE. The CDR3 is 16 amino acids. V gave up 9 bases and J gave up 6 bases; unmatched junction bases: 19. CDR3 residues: CATTLRPAGGGFEQYF. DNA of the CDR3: TGTGCCACCACGTTACGCCCCGCGGGAGGGGGGTTCGAGCAGTACTTC.

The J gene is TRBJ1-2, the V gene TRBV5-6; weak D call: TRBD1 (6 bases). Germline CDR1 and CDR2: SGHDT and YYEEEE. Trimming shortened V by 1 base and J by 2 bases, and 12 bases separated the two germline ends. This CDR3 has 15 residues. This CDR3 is CASSLQGLVNYGYTF. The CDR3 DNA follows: TGTGCCAGCAGCTTGCAGGGGCTCGTCAACTATGGCTACACCTTC.

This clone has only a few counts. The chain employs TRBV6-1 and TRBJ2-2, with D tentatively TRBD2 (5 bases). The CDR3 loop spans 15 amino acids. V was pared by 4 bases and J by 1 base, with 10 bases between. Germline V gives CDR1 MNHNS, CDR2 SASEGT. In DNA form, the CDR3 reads TGTGCCAGCAGTGGCTACGGGATGAACACCGGGGAGCTGTTTTTT. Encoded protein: CASSGYGMNTGELFF.

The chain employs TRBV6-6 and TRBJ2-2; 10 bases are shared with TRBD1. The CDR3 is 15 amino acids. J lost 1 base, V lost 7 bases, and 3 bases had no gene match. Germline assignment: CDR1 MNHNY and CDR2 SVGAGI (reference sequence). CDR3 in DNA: TGTGCCAGCACTAGGGACAGGGGGAACACCGGGGAGCTGTTTTTT. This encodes CASTRDRGNTGELFF.

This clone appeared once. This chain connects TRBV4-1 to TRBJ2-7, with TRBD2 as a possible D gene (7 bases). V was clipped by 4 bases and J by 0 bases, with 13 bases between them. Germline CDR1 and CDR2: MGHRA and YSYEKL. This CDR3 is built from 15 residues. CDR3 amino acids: CASSPRGGLSYEQYF. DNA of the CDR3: TGCGCCAGCAGCCCGAGGGGGGGCCTCTCCTACGAGCAGTACTTC.

In nucleotides, the CDR3 is TGCGCCAGCAGCGTGGGGGGACAGGGGGCGACCCGACGGTATGGCTACACCTTC. Encoded protein: CASSVGGQGATRRYGYTF. The V call is TRBV5-1, the J call TRBJ1-2; 12 bases map to TRBD1. Germline assignment: CDR1 SGHRS and CDR2 YFSETQ. V was pared by 4 bases and J by 5 bases, with 15 bases of the junction left unmatched. The CDR3 loop spans 18 amino acids.

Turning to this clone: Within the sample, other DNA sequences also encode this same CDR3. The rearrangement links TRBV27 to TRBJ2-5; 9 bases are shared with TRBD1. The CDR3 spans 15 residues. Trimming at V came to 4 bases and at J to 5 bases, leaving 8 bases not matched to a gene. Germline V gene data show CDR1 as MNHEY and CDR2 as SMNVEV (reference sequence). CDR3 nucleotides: TGTGCCAGCAGTTCACCGACAGGGGGAGGGGAGACCCAGTACTTC. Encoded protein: CASSSPTGGGETQYF.

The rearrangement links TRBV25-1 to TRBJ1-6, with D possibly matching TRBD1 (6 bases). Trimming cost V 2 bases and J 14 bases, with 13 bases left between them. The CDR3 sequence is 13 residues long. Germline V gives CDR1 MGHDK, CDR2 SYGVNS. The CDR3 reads CASSEGNRASLHF. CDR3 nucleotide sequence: TGTGCCAGCAGTGAAGGGAACAGGGCATCCCTCCACTTT.

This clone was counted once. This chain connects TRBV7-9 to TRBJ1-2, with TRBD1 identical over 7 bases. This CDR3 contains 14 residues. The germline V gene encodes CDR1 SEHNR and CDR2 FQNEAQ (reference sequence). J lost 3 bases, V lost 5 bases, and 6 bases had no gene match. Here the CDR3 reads CASSPGTAYYGYTF. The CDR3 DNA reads TGTGCCAGCAGCCCCGGGACAGCGTACTATGGCTACACCTTC.

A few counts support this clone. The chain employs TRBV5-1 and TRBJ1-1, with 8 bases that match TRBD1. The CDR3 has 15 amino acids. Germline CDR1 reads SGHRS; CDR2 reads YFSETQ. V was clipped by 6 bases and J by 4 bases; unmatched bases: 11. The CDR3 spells CASTGRAGGPTEAFF. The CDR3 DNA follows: TGCGCCAGCACTGGGAGGGCAGGGGGCCCCACTGAAGCTTTCTTT.

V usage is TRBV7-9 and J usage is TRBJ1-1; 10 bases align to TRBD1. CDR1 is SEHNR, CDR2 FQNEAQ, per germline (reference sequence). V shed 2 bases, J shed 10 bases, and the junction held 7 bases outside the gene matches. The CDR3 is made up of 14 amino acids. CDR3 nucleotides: TGTGCCAGCAGCTTAACCGGGACAGGGGAAGGAGCTTTCTTT. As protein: CASSLTGTGEGAFF.

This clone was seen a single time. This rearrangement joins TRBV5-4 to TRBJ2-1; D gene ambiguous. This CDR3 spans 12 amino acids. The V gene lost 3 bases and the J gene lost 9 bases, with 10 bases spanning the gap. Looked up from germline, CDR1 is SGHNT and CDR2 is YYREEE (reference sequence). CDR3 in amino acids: CASSSPGFEQFF. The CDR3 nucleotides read TGTGCCAGCAGCTCCCCGGGTTTTGAGCAGTTCTTC.

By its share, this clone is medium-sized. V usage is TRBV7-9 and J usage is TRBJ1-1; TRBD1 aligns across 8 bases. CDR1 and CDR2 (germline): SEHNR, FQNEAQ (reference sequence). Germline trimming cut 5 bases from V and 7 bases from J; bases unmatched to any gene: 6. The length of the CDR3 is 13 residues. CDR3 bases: TGTGCCAGCAGCCCCAGGGGGCGGGATGAAGCTTTCTTT. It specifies CASSPRGRDEAFF.

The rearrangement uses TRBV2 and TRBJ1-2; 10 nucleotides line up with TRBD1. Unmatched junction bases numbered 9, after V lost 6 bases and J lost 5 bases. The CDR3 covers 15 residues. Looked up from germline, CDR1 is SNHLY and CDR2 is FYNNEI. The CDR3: CASSPTGGSEYGYTF. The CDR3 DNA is TGTGCCAGCAGCCCGACAGGGGGCTCGGAGTATGGCTACACCTTC.

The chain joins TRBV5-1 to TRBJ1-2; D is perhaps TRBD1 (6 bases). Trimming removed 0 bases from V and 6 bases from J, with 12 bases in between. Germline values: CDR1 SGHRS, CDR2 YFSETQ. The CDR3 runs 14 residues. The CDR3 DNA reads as TGCGCCAGCAGCTTGGGGGGGCTTGGCGATGGCTACACCTTC. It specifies CASSLGGLGDGYTF.

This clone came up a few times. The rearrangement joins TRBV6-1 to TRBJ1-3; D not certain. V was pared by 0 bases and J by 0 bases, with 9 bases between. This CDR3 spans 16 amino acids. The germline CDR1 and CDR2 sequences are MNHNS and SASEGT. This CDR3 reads CASSEAQDFSGNTIYF. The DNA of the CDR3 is TGTGCCAGCAGTGAAGCCCAGGACTTCTCTGGAAACACCATATATTTT.